The 13 T cell receptor beta chains given below trace back to one sample, sequenced in a study of OX40 agonist ivuxolimab in advanced cancers. Assay used: immunoSEQ multiplex PCR; TCRdb lists only in-frame clones, some missing. The sample carries some 91,000 clones, approximately 89% recorded once. Specimen: CD4+ or CD8+ T cells sorted from blood, collected in a trial of the OX40 agonist ivuxolimab. The receptors shown here come from an adult with an advanced solid tumor such as melanoma, head and neck, liver or kidney cancer.

As concerns this clone: This sample includes further DNA sequences coding for the same CDR3. The chain links TRBV5-1 to TRBJ2-3; no clear D. The CDR3 is made up of 14 amino acids. The V end lost 0 bases, the J end lost 1 base, and 6 bases lay between the germline ends. Germline V gene data show CDR1 as SGHRS and CDR2 as YFSETQ. The CDR3 loop reads CASSLDSGTDTQYF. The CDR3 coding sequence is TGCGCCAGCAGCTTGGATAGTGGCACAGATACGCAGTATTTT.

The J gene is TRBJ2-2, the V gene TRBV10-1; D possibly corresponds to TRBD2 (5 bases). Between the trimmed V and J ends, which lost 6 bases and 5 bases, there was a span of 19 bases. The CDR3 spans 16 residues. Germline loops: CDR1 WNHNN, CDR2 SYGVQD (reference sequence). As DNA, the CDR3 is TGCGCCAGCAGCCCCGGGATTATGGGTATTACCGGGGAGCTGTTTTTT. This codes for CASSPGIMGITGELFF.

The rearrangement links TRBV6-1 to TRBJ2-5; D possibly uses TRBD1 or TRBD2 (5 bases each). Germline values: CDR1 MNHNS, CDR2 SASEGT. Trimming cost V 4 bases and J 4 bases, with 16 bases left between them. This CDR3 is built from 15 residues. In DNA, the CDR3 is TGTGCCAGCAGTGTCGGGACCATCCAGGGAGAGACCCAGTACTTC. This translates into CASSVGTIQGETQYF.

The rearrangement links TRBV5-1 to TRBJ2-5; D call uncertain. The CDR3 extends over 11 amino acids. Germline-derived CDR1 and CDR2 are SGHRS and YFSETQ. Trimming left V 6 bases short and J 4 bases short, with 7 bases between. CDR3 amino acids: CASTNTETQYF. CDR3 sequence (DNA): TGCGCCAGCACAAACACAGAGACCCAGTACTTC.

This chain joins TRBV11-3 and TRBJ1-1, with D unresolved. V was cut by 5 bases and J by 3 bases, with 10 bases left in between. The germline V gene encodes CDR1 SGHNT and CDR2 YENEEA. The CDR3 consists of 13 residues. CDR3 sequence reads: CASSSMRYTEAFF. The CDR3 coding sequence is TGTGCCAGCAGCAGTATGCGATACACTGAAGCTTTCTTT.

This clone was picked up a small number of times. This chain uses TRBV7-9 with TRBJ1-3; the D is unclear. The CDR3 covers 14 residues. The germline gives CDR1 SEHNR, CDR2 FQNEAQ (reference sequence). V lost 1 base and J lost 4, with 8 bases in between. The CDR3 region has the DNA TGTGCCAGCAGCTTAGACCTAGTCGGAAACACCATATATTTT. Translated, it gives CASSLDLVGNTIYF.

DNA for the CDR3: TGTGCCAGCAGCCCAGCGGGAGGGCTTCATTACAATGAGCAGTTCTTC. This gives the protein CASSPAGGLHYNEQFF. The genes are TRBV14 and TRBJ2-1; TRBD2 matches at 10 bases. This CDR3 comprises 16 residues. Germline trimming cut 4 bases from V and 4 bases from J; bases unmatched to any gene: 7. Germline loops: CDR1 SGHDN, CDR2 FVKESK. Full variable domain (rest looked up from reference TRBV14 and TRBJ2-1): EAGVTQFPSHSVIEKGQTVTLRCDPISGHDNLYWYRRVMGKEIKFLLHFVKESKQDESGMPNNRFLAERTGGTYSTLKVQPAELEDSGVYFCASSPAGGLHYNEQFFGPGTRLTVL.

J is TRBJ1-2 and V is TRBV19; 10 bases line up with TRBD1. CDR1 is LNHDA and CDR2 is SQIVND in the germline V gene (reference sequence). V shed 0 bases, J shed 7 bases, and the junction held 2 bases outside the gene matches. CDR3 length equals 14 residues. The CDR3 DNA follows: TGTGCCAGTAGTATAGACGGGACAGGGGCTGGCTACACCTTC. Translating it yields CASSIDGTGAGYTF.

The CDR3 here is CASRGQVSTDTQYF. The CDR3 region has the DNA TGTGCCAGCAGGGGACAGGTTAGCACAGATACGCAGTATTTT. The chain carries TRBV6-5 and TRBJ2-3; the match to TRBD1 covers 8 bases. CDR3 size: 14 residues. Germline values: CDR1 MNHEY, CDR2 SVGAGI. J lost 0 bases, V lost 6 bases, and 2 bases had no gene match.

The chain joins TRBV28 to TRBJ2-7; D is undetermined. The CDR3 consists of 13 residues. CDR1 MDHEN and CDR2 SYDVKM come from the germline V gene. Trimming stripped 3 bases from V and 0 bases from J, with 6 bases between. Written as DNA, the CDR3 is TGTGCCAGCAGTTTTAGAATCTCCTACGAGCAGTACTTC. It specifies CASSFRISYEQYF.

The CDR3 loop is CASRTVNQPQHF. CDR3 nucleotide sequence: TGTGCCAGTAGGACAGTTAATCAGCCCCAGCATTTT. The V call is TRBV28, the J call TRBJ1-5, with D perhaps TRBD1 (6 bases). The ends were cut back, 9 bases at V and 4 bases at J, with 10 bases in the middle. The germline V gene encodes CDR1 MDHEN and CDR2 SYDVKM. This CDR3 region has 12 residues.

This rearrangement joins TRBV5-1 to TRBJ2-3; TRBD2 matches at 10 bases. Germline V gene data show CDR1 as SGHRS and CDR2 as YFSETQ. This CDR3 has 15 amino acids. The junction had 3 bases not matched to a gene; V was cut back by 2 bases and J by 3 bases. The CDR3 bases are TGCGCCAGCAGCTTAGCGGGAGGGAGGACAGATACGCAGTATTTT. Encoded protein: CASSLAGGRTDTQYF.

CDR3 DNA sequence: TGCGCCAGCAGGACAGGGGAATCCTACAATGAGCAGTTCTTC. This codes for CASRTGESYNEQFF. V is TRBV5-1 and J is TRBJ2-1; 8 bases are shared with TRBD1. The CDR3 spans 14 residues. Germline CDR1 reads SGHRS; CDR2 reads YFSETQ. V lost 5 bases and J lost 1; bases outside the gene matches: 2.